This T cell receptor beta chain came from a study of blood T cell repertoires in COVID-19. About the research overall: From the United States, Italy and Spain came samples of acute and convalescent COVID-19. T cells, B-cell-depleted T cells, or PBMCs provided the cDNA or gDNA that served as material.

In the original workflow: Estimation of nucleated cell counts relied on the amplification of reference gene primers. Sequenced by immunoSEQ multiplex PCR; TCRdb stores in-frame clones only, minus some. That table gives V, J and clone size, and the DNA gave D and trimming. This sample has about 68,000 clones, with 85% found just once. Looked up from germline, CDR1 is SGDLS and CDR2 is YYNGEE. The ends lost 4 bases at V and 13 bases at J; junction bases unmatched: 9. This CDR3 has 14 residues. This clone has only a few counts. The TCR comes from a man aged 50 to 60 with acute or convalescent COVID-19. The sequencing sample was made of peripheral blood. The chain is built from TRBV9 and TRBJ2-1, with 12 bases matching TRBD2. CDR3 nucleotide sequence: TGTGCCAGCAGCCCGAACCCTAGCGGGGGGGCACAGTTCTTC. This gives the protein CASSPNPSGGAQFF.